Listed below are T cell receptor beta chains from one sample, sequenced in a study of OX40 agonist ivuxolimab in advanced cancers. Some clones are missing from TCRdb's copy, which holds only in-frame ones; the method was immunoSEQ multiplex PCR. The sample lists approximately 70,000 clones, approximately 88% occurring once. This specimen was CD4+ or CD8+ T cells sorted from blood, taken in a trial of the OX40 agonist ivuxolimab. Receptors were obtained from an adult with an advanced solid tumor such as melanoma, head and neck, liver or kidney cancer. CDR3s include the opening cysteine and the closing phenylalanine or tryptophan. A D gene is named only where the DNA matches it firmly. Size tells how often a clone was seen (once, few, many) or the class of an expanded clone, and some rows leave it out.

cdr3_length | j_call | d_call | v_call | clone_size | cdr3_nt | cdr3_aa
14 | TRBJ2-3 | - | TRBV27 | - | TGTGCCAGCAGGAGGGACCCCCGCACAGATACGCAGTATTTT | CASRRDPRTDTQYF
14 | TRBJ1-5 | - | TRBV6-1 | once | TGTGCCAGCAGTCTACAAAGTACAGCTCAGCCCCAGCATTTT | CASSLQSTAQPQHF
12 | TRBJ2-3 | - | TRBV7-9 | - | TGTGCCAGCAGCCCTCAGTCGGATACGCAGTATTTT | CASSPQSDTQYF
14 | TRBJ2-7 | TRBD2 | TRBV2 | once | TGTGCCAGCAGTGAAAAGCGGGAGGGCTACGAGCAGTACTTC | CASSEKREGYEQYF
12 | TRBJ1-2 | TRBD1 | TRBV28 | - | TGTGCCACCGCGGACAGGGGTTATGGCTACACCTTC | CATADRGYGYTF
15 | TRBJ2-2 | - | TRBV14 | - | TGTGCCAGCAGCCCCCTGGGCGGGAACACCGGGGAGCTGTTTTTT | CASSPLGGNTGELFF
15 | TRBJ2-2 | TRBD1 | TRBV10-3 | - | TGTGCCTCCGGGGTCGGGACAGGGAACACCGGGGAGCTGTTTTTT | CASGVGTGNTGELFF
14 | TRBJ1-6 | TRBD1 | TRBV27 | once | TGTGCCAGCAGTTTATCCCCAGGGGGTTCACCCCTCCACTTT | CASSLSPGGSPLHF
12 | TRBJ2-6 | - | TRBV18 | - | TGTGCCAGCTCACCCGGGGCCAACGTCCTGACTTTC | CASSPGANVLTF
14 | TRBJ2-1 | - | TRBV7-3 | - | TGTGCCAGCAGCTTACTACCCTCCTACAATGAGCAGTTCTTC | CASSLLPSYNEQFF
14 | TRBJ1-5 | - | TRBV7-2 | once | TGTGCCAGCAGCCAAGGGACACGGAATCAGCCCCAGCATTTT | CASSQGTRNQPQHF
14 | TRBJ1-1 | - | TRBV5-5 | once | TGTGCCAGCAGCTTGGGGGGAGTTTATACTGAAGCTTTCTTT | CASSLGGVYTEAFF
17 | TRBJ1-1 | - | TRBV10-3 | - | TGTGCCAGCAACACTCGGCAGGTTACCGCTTCGAACACTGAAGCTTTCTTT | CASNTRQVTASNTEAFF
13 | TRBJ1-6 | - | TRBV6-6 | - | TGTGCCAGCAGTTACTCGGGGGATTCACCCCTCCACTTT | CASSYSGDSPLHF
14 | TRBJ1-5 | - | TRBV6-6 | - | TGTGCCAGCAGTTACGGCCGGAGTGGCCAGCCCCAGCATTTT | CASSYGRSGQPQHF
13 | TRBJ2-1 | - | TRBV29-1 | - | TGCAGCGAACGGGTGAGAACGTACAATGAGCAGTTCTTC | CSERVRTYNEQFF
15 | TRBJ2-5 | TRBD1 | TRBV5-1 | - | TGCGCCAGCAGCTTGGGAGGGACAGGAGAAGAGACCCAGTACTTC | CASSLGGTGEETQYF
15 | TRBJ2-5 | - | TRBV29-1 | - | TGCAGCGTTTCATCCAGGACAGTCATAGGGGGGACCCAGTACTTC | CSVSSRTVIGGTQYF
13 | TRBJ1-2 | - | TRBV2 | few | TGTGCCAGCAGTGCCGGACCGCGCTATGGCTACACCTTC | CASSAGPRYGYTF
15 | TRBJ1-2 | - | TRBV18 | - | TGTGCCAGCTCACCACGGCAACCGGCGGGCTATGGCTACACCTTC | CASSPRQPAGYGYTF
15 | TRBJ2-7 | TRBD2 | TRBV7-9 | - | TGTGCCAGCAGCTTAACTGGCGGGAGTAAATACGAGCAGTACTTC | CASSLTGGSKYEQYF
15 | TRBJ2-5 | TRBD1 | TRBV15 | - | TGTGCCACCAGCAGAGACGGGACAGGACAAGAGACCCAGTACTTC | CATSRDGTGQETQYF
15 | TRBJ2-7 | TRBD2 | TRBV7-3 | - | TGTGCCAGCAGCCGAGGGGTAGGGGAGGGGTACGAGCAGTACTTC | CASSRGVGEGYEQYF
14 | TRBJ1-2 | TRBD1 | TRBV27 | - | TGTGCCAGCAGGCCTAACAGGGGAGGGTATGGCTACACCTTC | CASRPNRGGYGYTF
15 | TRBJ1-2 | TRBD1 | TRBV2 | - | TGTGCCAGCAGGGGGACAGGGGGCTTTAACTATGGCTACACCTTC | CASRGTGGFNYGYTF
14 | TRBJ1-1 | - | TRBV6-6 | - | TGTGCCAGCAGTTACACCGGACAAAACACTGAAGCTTTCTTT | CASSYTGQNTEAFF
20 | TRBJ2-6 | TRBD1 | TRBV18 | - | TGTGCCAGCTCACCACGAAACAGGGGGCGCAGCAGTTCTGGGGCCAACGTCCTGACTTTC | CASSPRNRGRSSSGANVLTF
15 | TRBJ1-3 | - | TRBV15 | - | TGTGCCACCAGCAGAGATCGGGTAGCTGGAAACACCATATATTTT | CATSRDRVAGNTIYF
13 | TRBJ1-2 | - | TRBV11-2 | - | TGTGCCAGCAGCCCCACGGTTAACTATGGCTACACCTTC | CASSPTVNYGYTF
16 | TRBJ1-2 | TRBD1 | TRBV2 | - | TGTGCCAGCAGTGAAGAACGGACAGGGGGCATCTATGGCTACACCTTC | CASSEERTGGIYGYTF
14 | TRBJ1-2 | TRBD1 | TRBV11-1 | - | TGTGCCAGCAGTATCGTGACAGGGGGCTATGGCTACACCTTC | CASSIVTGGYGYTF
13 | TRBJ1-2 | - | TRBV2 | - | TGTGCCAGCACCCGGGACACCTACTATGGCTACACCTTC | CASTRDTYYGYTF
16 | TRBJ2-2 | TRBD2 | TRBV7-3 | - | TGTGCCAGCAGCTTTATAGCGGGAGGATTGGCCGGGGAGCTGTTTTTT | CASSFIAGGLAGELFF
15 | TRBJ1-4 | - | TRBV25-1 | - | TGTGCCAGCAGGGGGACCAGGGGAGTAAGTGAAAAACTGTTTTTT | CASRGTRGVSEKLFF
15 | TRBJ2-1 | - | TRBV15 | once | TGTGCCACCAGCATCCCCCACGGGGGTGCGGGTGAGCAGTTCTTC | CATSIPHGGAGEQFF
12 | TRBJ2-7 | TRBD2 | TRBV28 | once | TGTGCCAGCAGTTTTGCTTTAGCGGGCACCAACTTC | CASSFALAGTNF
17 | TRBJ1-2 | TRBD1 | TRBV9 | - | TGTGCCAGCAGCGGGGGACAGATAAAGACGGCTAACTATGGCTACACCTTC | CASSGGQIKTANYGYTF
14 | TRBJ1-3 | - | TRBV6-5 | - | TGTGCCAGCAGGGGGGCTAACTCTGGAAACACCATATATTTT | CASRGANSGNTIYF
18 | TRBJ2-5 | TRBD2 | TRBV4-3 | - | TGCGCCAGCAGCCCCCCCGGGCGGGAGGGACCCTCAGTAGAGACCCAGTACTTC | CASSPPGREGPSVETQYF
14 | TRBJ1-1 | - | TRBV4-2 | - | TGTGCCAGCAGCCAAGATCTAGGGGATTTTGAAGCTTTCTTT | CASSQDLGDFEAFF
12 | TRBJ1-5 | - | TRBV11-2 | - | TGTGCCAGCAGCTTAGATAATGGGCCCCAGCATTTT | CASSLDNGPQHF
15 | TRBJ2-7 | TRBD1 | TRBV6-6 | - | TGTGCCAGCAGTCACAGGGGGACCGAACCCTACGAGCAGTACTTC | CASSHRGTEPYEQYF